A single sample is the source of the 18 T cell receptor beta chains below, sequenced in a study of T-cell memory formation after mild COVID-19. TCRdb reprocessed the 5' RACE reads via MiXCR and lists one record per CDR3 protein. The sample carries around 29,000 distinct CDR3 sequences, 10% to 15% recorded once. Specimen: PBMCs or a T cell subset sorted from them (not recorded which). The origin of the receptors is an adult woman who had mild COVID-19 (a few samples of this study predate the infection). Cell type and time point are not known.

This clonotype showed up many times. The chain joins TRBV6-6 to TRBJ2-7; D is possibly TRBD1 (6 bases). This CDR3 has 14 amino acids. Germline V CDR1 and CDR2: MNHNY, SVGAGI (reference sequence). V was shortened by 7 bases and J by 3 bases, with 16 bases between the two germline ends. This CDR3 reads CASIGSGQNYEQYF. For the CDR3, the DNA is TGTGCCAGCATCGGGTCGGGACAAAACTACGAGCAGTACTTC.

This clonotype was recorded many times. The chain couples TRBV7-6 to TRBJ2-2; 9 bases map to TRBD1. Germline CDR1 is SGHVS and CDR2 is FNYEAQ. Germline trimming cut 7 bases from V and 7 bases from J; bases unmatched to any gene: 10. This CDR3 region has 15 residues. The CDR3 sequence is CASNTPGQGNGELFF. CDR3 DNA: TGTGCCAGCAACACTCCGGGACAGGGAAACGGGGAGCTGTTTTTT.

The V call is TRBV29-1, the J call TRBJ1-5; D is unclear. Looked up from germline, CDR1 is SQVTM and CDR2 is ANQGSEA. V was trimmed by 4 bases and J by 7 bases, leaving 14 bases between them. This CDR3 region has 13 residues. This CDR3 reads CSVVHGEGQPQHF. The CDR3 DNA is TGCAGCGTTGTCCACGGGGAGGGACAGCCCCAGCATTTT.

This clonotype was recorded many times. This chain connects TRBV9 to TRBJ2-7; the match to TRBD2 covers 11 bases. V was clipped by 3 bases and J by 1 base; unmatched bases: 6. Germline V gene lookup returns CDR1 SGDLS and CDR2 YYNGEE. The CDR3 totals 16 residues. CDR3 residues: CASSGGGLADSYEQYF. The CDR3 coding sequence is TGTGCCAGCAGCGGTGGGGGACTAGCGGATTCCTACGAGCAGTACTTC. The entire variable domain, with the rest obtained from reference TRBV9 and TRBJ2-7, is as follows: DSGVTQTPKHLITATGQRVTLRCSPRSGDLSVYWYQQSLDQGLQFLIQYYNGEERAKGNILERFSAQQFPDLHSELNLSSLELGDSALYFCASSGGGLADSYEQYFGPGTRLTVT.

This clonotype was counted many times. In DNA form, the CDR3 reads TGTGCCTGGAGTCGGACAGCCCAGCCCCAGCATTTT. It encodes CAWSRTAQPQHF. This sequence joins TRBV30 and TRBJ1-5; weak D call: TRBD1 (6 bases). Germline assignment: CDR1 GTSNPN and CDR2 SVGIG (reference sequence). The germline V and J ends were trimmed by 2 bases and 7 bases, with 9 bases remaining between them. CDR3 length equals 12 residues.

This clonotype was detected ten times or more. CDR3 amino acids: CSARIGGLVTDTQYF. The CDR3 nucleotides are TGCAGTGCTAGAATAGGGGGGCTTGTCACAGATACGCAGTATTTT. The rearrangement uses TRBV20-1 and TRBJ2-3; D possibly uses TRBD1 or TRBD2 (6 bases each). The CDR3 totals 15 residues. The germline CDR1 and CDR2 sequences are DFQATT and SNEGSKA (reference sequence). V shed 2 bases and J shed 2 bases, with 14 bases lying between them.

This clonotype has ten or more counts. The genes are TRBV18 and TRBJ1-1; D unresolved. V lost 3 bases and J 0 bases, leaving 5 bases between the germline ends. Per the germline V gene, CDR1 is KGHSH and CDR2 is LQKENI. The CDR3 runs to 13 residues. CDR3 region: CASSPGVNTEAFF. CDR3 nucleotides: TGTGCCAGCTCACCGGGTGTGAACACTGAAGCTTTCTTT.

In its sample, this clonotype ranks as medium-sized. V is TRBV7-2 and J is TRBJ1-1; 7 bases agree with TRBD1. V lost 5 bases, J lost 8 bases, and 8 bases stayed unmatched. Per germline, CDR1 SGHTA and CDR2 FQGNSA. The CDR3 totals 13 residues. In nucleotides, the CDR3 is TGTGCCAGCAGCCCCGACAGGGTGCAGGAAGCTTTCTTT. This sequence encodes CASSPDRVQEAFF.

Ten or more counts support this clonotype. The chain links TRBV14 to TRBJ2-2; TRBD2 aligns across 11 bases. V was pared by 1 base and J by 0 bases, with 7 bases of the junction left unmatched. Germline assignment: CDR1 SGHDN and CDR2 FVKESK. The CDR3 sequence is 19 residues long. The CDR3 region is CASSQGPSGGPTNTGELFF. The CDR3 coding sequence is TGTGCCAGCAGCCAAGGGCCTAGCGGGGGGCCGACGAACACCGGGGAGCTGTTTTTT.

This clonotype has a handful of counts. The chain combines TRBV18 with TRBJ2-6, with D unclear. The CDR3 runs to 15 residues. Per the germline V gene, CDR1 is KGHSH and CDR2 is LQKENI. The V end was cut by 2 bases, the J end by 2 bases, with 7 bases between. Here the CDR3 reads CASSPGLAGANVLTF. CDR3 nucleotide sequence: TGTGCCAGCTCACCAGGGTTAGCTGGGGCCAACGTCCTGACTTTC.

There are many counts of this clonotype. The chain joins TRBV2 to TRBJ1-5, with 8 bases identical to TRBD1. CDR3 length: 15 amino acids. Per germline, CDR1 SNHLY and CDR2 FYNNEI. Trimming at V came to 4 bases and at J to 4 bases, leaving 6 bases not matched to a gene. The CDR3 bases are TGTGCCAGCAGTGTTGATAGGACAGGGAATCAGCCCCAGCATTTT. Translated: CASSVDRTGNQPQHF.

This clonotype was observed at least ten times. The CDR3 is CASLPDRALLGANVLTF. CDR3 bases: TGTGCCAGCCTCCCGGACAGGGCCCTACTCGGGGCCAACGTCCTGACTTTC. This chain connects TRBV27 to TRBJ2-6; TRBD1 agrees at 8 bases. V shed 8 bases, J shed 4 bases, and the junction held 13 bases outside the gene matches. Germline CDR1 MNHEY, CDR2 SMNVEV (reference sequence). CDR3 length: 17 amino acids.

This clonotype showed up many times. The chain uses TRBV23-1 and TRBJ1-4, with 9 bases aligning to TRBD1. TRBV23-1 is an ORF for which the function is uncertain. V gave up 4 bases and J gave up 8 bases; unmatched junction bases: 5. This CDR3 region has 14 residues. The CDR3 DNA reads TGCGCCAGCAGTCTTTCGGGACAGGGAGAAAAACTGTTTTTT. This sequence encodes CASSLSGQGEKLFF.

The rearrangement links TRBV2 to TRBJ1-2; 9 positions agree with TRBD1. J gave up 8 bases and V 8 bases, and 3 bases lay outside the gene matches. The CDR3 extends over 11 amino acids. Germline V CDR1 and CDR2: SNHLY, FYNNEI. CDR3 in amino acids: CASRTGVGYTF. CDR3 sequence (DNA): TGTGCCAGCCGGACAGGGGTCGGCTACACCTTC.

The chain joins TRBV6-5 to TRBJ1-1; D is unresolved. V lost 6 bases and J 1 base, leaving 9 bases between the germline ends. Germline assignment: CDR1 MNHEY and CDR2 SVGAGI. The CDR3 runs to 13 residues. The CDR3 loop is CASRVRENTEAFF. The CDR3 DNA reads as TGTGCCAGCAGAGTCAGAGAGAACACTGAAGCTTTCTTT.

The V gene is TRBV4-1, the J gene TRBJ1-2; D is uncertain. This CDR3 has 16 residues. In germline, CDR1 is MGHRA, CDR2 YSYEKL. Trimming removed 4 bases from V and 3 bases from J, with 18 bases in between. DNA of the CDR3: TGCGCCAGCAGCCCGATCCCCCGAGCAGCGGACTATGGCTACACCTTC. Residues: CASSPIPRAADYGYTF.

This clonotype was found many times. This chain uses TRBV25-1 with TRBJ1-5; D not resolved. Germline-derived CDR1 and CDR2 are MGHDK and SYGVNS. Trimming cost V 4 bases and J 0 bases, with 16 bases left between them. The CDR3 covers 17 residues. For the CDR3, the DNA is TGTGCCAGCAGTGCCGGTGCAGAGAACCATAGCAATCAGCCCCAGCATTTT. Its translation is CASSAGAENHSNQPQHF.

This clonotype was detected ten times or more. The chain has TRBV5-1 and TRBJ2-5; D call uncertain. This CDR3 comprises 14 residues. Germline CDR1 reads SGHRS; CDR2 reads YFSETQ. Trimming removed 0 bases from V and 4 bases from J, with 10 bases in between. CDR3 loop: CASSLALGGETQYF. The DNA for the CDR3 is TGCGCCAGCAGCTTGGCCCTGGGTGGAGAGACCCAGTACTTC. Full variable domain (remainder filled in from reference TRBV5-1 and TRBJ2-5): KAGVTQTPRYLIKTRGQQVTLSCSPISGHRSVSWYQQTPGQGLQFLFEYFSETQRNKGNFPGRFSGRQFSNSRSEMNVSTLELGDSALYLCASSLALGGETQYFGPGTRLLVL.